This T cell receptor (beta chain) was observed in a study of blood T cell repertoires in COVID-19. About the research overall: The United States, Italy and Spain were the sources of the acute and convalescent COVID-19 samples. The analysed material was cDNA or gDNA that came from T cells, B-cell-depleted T cells, or PBMCs.

Original handling: By means of reference gene primer amplification, nucleated cell counts were estimated. Some clones are missing from TCRdb's copy, which holds only in-frame ones; the method was immunoSEQ multiplex PCR. V and J calls plus clone size are reproduced from that table; the DNA served to infer D and trimming. The data contain tens of thousands of clones, approximately 86% of them singletons. Sequencing was performed on peripheral blood. The sequence came from a human donor in a cohort sampled during active COVID-19.

In DNA form, the CDR3 reads TGTGCCAGCAGCGCCGTATGGGAGGGCGCGCGCACTGAAGCTTTCTTT. Translation: CASSAVWEGARTEAFF. The rearrangement links TRBV9 to TRBJ1-1, with D uncertain. CDR3 length equals 16 residues. Germline CDR1 SGDLS, CDR2 YYNGEE. Deletions cut 3 bases from V and 4 bases from J, with 19 bases between. The full variable domain, completed using reference TRBV9 and TRBJ1-1, is DSGVTQTPKHLITATGQRVTLRCSPRSGDLSVYWYQQSLDQGLQFLIQYYNGEERAKGNILERFSAQQFPDLHSELNLSSLELGDSALYFCASSAVWEGARTEAFFGQGTRLTVV.